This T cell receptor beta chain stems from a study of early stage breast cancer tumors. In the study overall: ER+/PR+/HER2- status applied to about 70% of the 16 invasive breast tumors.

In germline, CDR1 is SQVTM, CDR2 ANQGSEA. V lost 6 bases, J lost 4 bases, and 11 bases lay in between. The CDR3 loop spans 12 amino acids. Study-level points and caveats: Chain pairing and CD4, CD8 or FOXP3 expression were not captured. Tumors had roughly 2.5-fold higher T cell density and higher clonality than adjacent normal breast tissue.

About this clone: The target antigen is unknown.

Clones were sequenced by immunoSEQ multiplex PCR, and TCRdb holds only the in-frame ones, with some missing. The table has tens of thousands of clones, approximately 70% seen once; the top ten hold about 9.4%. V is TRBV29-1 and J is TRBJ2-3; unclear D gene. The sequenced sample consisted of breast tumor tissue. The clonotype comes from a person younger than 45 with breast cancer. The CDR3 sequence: CSVAPGADTQYF. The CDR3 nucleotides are TGCAGCGTAGCTCCTGGGGCAGATACGCAGTATTTT.